The T cell receptor beta chain described here comes from a study of graft-versus-host responses after intestinal transplantation. Broader study findings: With peak circulating GvH clone levels came an association with early post-transplant HvG declines. GvH clones were identified in recipient marrow, with some first appearing in ileum or blood.

In regard to this clone: The antigen is not known.

This CDR3 is built from 15 residues. V was clipped by 7 bases and J by 0 bases, with 13 bases between them. The germline V gene has CDR1 SEHNR and CDR2 FQNEAQ (reference sequence). Assay: immunoSEQ multiplex PCR; the TCRdb copy retains only in-frame clones and omits some. Among fewer than 120,000 clones listed, around 93% were seen once. The sample here was unstimulated CD8+ T cells sorted from spleen or lymph node cells, taken before intestinal transplant. The chain joins TRBV7-9 to TRBJ2-1; a weak D match, TRBD2 (5 bases). The sequence derives from a human donor who received an intestinal transplant. CDR3 protein: CASIPLGSSYNEQFF. Written as DNA, the CDR3 is TGTGCCAGCATCCCGCTGGGGAGCTCCTACAATGAGCAGTTCTTC.